Listed here are 23 T cell receptor beta chains from one sample, sequenced in a study of shared clonotypes between healthy human individuals. CD45RO-negative, CCR7-positively selected cells formed the naive CD8 fraction, excluding terminally differentiated effector memory CD45RA+ cells. This table comes from immunoSEQ multiplex PCR, and its TCRdb copy is limited to in-frame clones, with some not included. The sample includes around 600,000 clones, approximately 95% seen only once; the top ten take 0.11%. What was sequenced was naive CD8+ T cells sorted from blood. The receptors were sampled from a young woman in good health.

J is TRBJ2-3 and V is TRBV5-1, with D uncertain. This CDR3 has 11 residues. V was cut by 3 bases and J by 6 bases, with 5 bases left in between. Germline V CDR1 and CDR2: SGHRS, YFSETQ. CDR3 nucleotides: TGCGCCAGCAGCTACCGCGATACGCAGTATTTT. It specifies CASSYRDTQYF.

The gene calls are TRBV4-1 and TRBJ1-6; unclear D gene. V lost 0 bases and J 10 bases, leaving 10 bases between the germline ends. The CDR3 is made up of 14 amino acids. The germline gives CDR1 MGHRA, CDR2 YSYEKL. The CDR3 sequence: CASSQERRGSPLHF. The CDR3 DNA follows: TGCGCCAGCAGCCAAGAGCGCCGCGGGTCACCCCTCCACTTT.

V is TRBV5-1 and J is TRBJ1-4; D uncertain. This CDR3 spans 17 amino acids. From germline, CDR1 is SGHRS and CDR2 YFSETQ. Deletions cut 4 bases from V and 0 bases from J, with 16 bases between. DNA for the CDR3: TGCGCCAGCAGCGCCGACCTTTTTACTGCAACTAATGAAAAACTGTTTTTT. It encodes CASSADLFTATNEKLFF.

This rearrangement joins TRBV15 to TRBJ2-7; 10 positions agree with TRBD2. Germline lookup yields CDR1 LNHNV and CDR2 YYDKDF (reference sequence). This CDR3 contains 16 residues. Trimming took 0 bases from V and 3 from J; bases not matched to a gene: 5. The DNA for the CDR3 is TGTGCCACCAGCAGAGATCGTGCTAGCGGGAGCTACGAGCAGTACTTC. Encoded protein: CATSRDRASGSYEQYF.

Written as DNA, the CDR3 is TGTGCCGTCGAGACTAGCTGGCCCGGGGAGCTGTTTTTT. It is translated as CAVETSWPGELFF. V usage is TRBV19 and J usage is TRBJ2-2; 7 bases line up with TRBD2. Germline CDR1 LNHDA, CDR2 SQIVND (reference sequence). CDR3 length: 13 residues. J gave up 6 bases and V 11 bases, and 9 bases lay outside the gene matches.

The chain employs TRBV19 and TRBJ2-1; the D gene is possibly TRBD2 (6 bases). Per the germline V gene, CDR1 is LNHDA and CDR2 is SQIVND (reference sequence). The CDR3 has 16 amino acids. V lost 2 bases to trimming and J lost 7 bases, with 18 bases between them. DNA of the CDR3: TGTGCCAGTAGTATAATAACTGGTCGGGAGTATAATGAGCAGTTCTTC. Its protein is CASSIITGREYNEQFF. Looking up the rest from reference TRBV19 and TRBJ2-1 gives the full variable domain: DGGITQSPKYLFRKEGQNVTLSCEQNLNHDAMYWYRQDPGQGLRLIYYSQIVNDFQKGDIAEGYSVSREKKESFPLTVTSAQKNPTAFYLCASSIITGREYNEQFFGPGTRLTVL.

This clone has just one count. The gene calls are TRBV5-1 and TRBJ2-1; D gene uncertain. The germline V gene encodes CDR1 SGHRS and CDR2 YFSETQ. V lost 0 bases and J lost 6, with 16 bases in between. The CDR3 is 16 residues long. This chain's CDR3 is CASSLEVIGRPNEQFF. In nucleotides, the CDR3 is TGCGCCAGCAGCTTGGAGGTAATCGGCAGACCCAATGAGCAGTTCTTC.

This chain uses TRBV21-1 with TRBJ1-2. TRBV21-1 is reported as a pseudogene. The CDR3 totals 15 residues. The CDR3 sequence is CASTLFRRRLYGYTF. The CDR3 bases are TGTGCCAGCACCTTGTTCAGGCGGCGATTGTATGGCTACACCTTC.

The chain couples TRBV4-1 to TRBJ2-6; D gene unclear. Germline V CDR1 and CDR2: MGHRA, YSYEKL. The CDR3 has 18 residues. Trimming took 0 bases from V and 2 from J, leaving 14 bases between them. The CDR3 sequence is CASSQEESSPPGANVLTF. The CDR3 DNA reads as TGCGCCAGCAGCCAAGAAGAGTCGAGTCCCCCTGGGGCCAACGTCCTGACTTTC.

V and J are TRBV15 and TRBJ2-7; D unresolved. V was shortened by 0 bases and J by 2 bases, with 11 bases between the two germline ends. Looked up from germline, CDR1 is LNHNV and CDR2 is YYDKDF (reference sequence). The CDR3 loop spans 15 amino acids. This CDR3 reads CATSRDLWYPYEQYF. The CDR3 coding sequence is TGTGCCACCAGCAGAGATCTGTGGTACCCCTACGAGCAGTACTTC.

V and J are TRBV28 and TRBJ2-5; D gene uncertain. Trimming left V 6 bases short and J 5 bases short, with 13 bases between. CDR3 length: 13 residues. The germline V gene encodes CDR1 MDHEN and CDR2 SYDVKM. The chain's CDR3 is CASSRLVEETQYF. The DNA for the CDR3 is TGTGCCAGCAGCCGCCTCGTGGAGGAGACCCAGTACTTC.

This clone appeared a single time. The rearrangement uses TRBV25-1 and TRBJ1-1; D perhaps matches TRBD1 (5 bases). CDR3 length: 15 amino acids. The germline gives CDR1 MGHDK, CDR2 SYGVNS. Trimming shortened V by 1 base and J by 3 bases, and 12 bases separated the two germline ends. In DNA form, the CDR3 reads TGTGCCAGCAGTGAATTGGTTGGGGGAGACACTGAAGCTTTCTTT. Translation gives CASSELVGGDTEAFF.

The chain carries TRBV27 and TRBJ1-2; no reliable D call. Trimming left V 6 bases short and J 5 bases short, with 7 bases between. The V gene's germline CDR1 is MNHEY and CDR2 SMNVEV (reference sequence). CDR3 length: 11 amino acids. CDR3 sequence: CASRALYGYTF. The CDR3 DNA reads as TGTGCCAGCAGGGCCCTATATGGCTACACCTTC.

This chain joins TRBV11-1 and TRBJ1-1; no reliable D call. This CDR3 spans 12 amino acids. V was trimmed by 5 bases and J by 4 bases, leaving 8 bases between them. Per the germline V gene, CDR1 is SGHAT and CDR2 is FQDESV (reference sequence). CDR3 nucleotide sequence: TGTGCCAGCAGCCTCGGTGTCACTGAAGCTTTCTTT. Its protein is CASSLGVTEAFF.

V gene TRBV27 combines with J gene TRBJ2-7, with 9 bases that match TRBD1. CDR1 is MNHEY and CDR2 is SMNVEV in the germline V gene (reference sequence). The CDR3 extends over 15 amino acids. The trim removed 5 bases at V and 5 bases at J, leaving 10 bases unmatched. The CDR3 region has the DNA TGTGCCAGCAGTCCCATCCGGGACAGGGCACACGAGCAGTACTTC. Its protein product is CASSPIRDRAHEQYF.

This chain connects TRBV6-6 to TRBJ1-5; no definite D call. CDR3 length: 15 residues. CDR1 is MNHNY, CDR2 SVGAGI, per germline (reference sequence). The V and J ends lost 6 bases and 0 bases respectively, with 12 bases between them. CDR3 protein: CASSQEGYSNQPQHF. CDR3 DNA sequence: TGTGCCAGCAGCCAAGAAGGATATAGCAATCAGCCCCAGCATTTT.

The chain has TRBV29-1 and TRBJ2-3; 16 nucleotides line up with TRBD2. J was trimmed by 0 bases and V by 4 bases; bases with no gene match: 7. The CDR3 totals 18 residues. Looked up from germline, CDR1 is SQVTM and CDR2 is ANQGSEA. The CDR3 nucleotides are TGCAGCGTTGCGGGGGGACTAGCGGGAGGGCCCAGCACAGATACGCAGTATTTT. Its translation: CSVAGGLAGGPSTDTQYF.

The chain carries TRBV28 and TRBJ1-2; tentative D call: TRBD1 (5 bases). CDR1 MDHEN and CDR2 SYDVKM come from the germline V gene. This CDR3 is built from 15 residues. The V and J ends lost 6 bases and 4 bases respectively, with 18 bases between them. CDR3 nucleotide sequence: TGTGCCAGCAGGCCCCTAGAGGGACGGAGCTATGGCTACACCTTC. It is translated as CASRPLEGRSYGYTF.

The genes are TRBV7-9 and TRBJ1-2; D is possibly TRBD1 (5 bases). Germline loops: CDR1 SEHNR, CDR2 FQNEAQ (reference sequence). The CDR3 has 17 amino acids. Deletions cut 0 bases from V and 0 bases from J, with 14 bases between. The CDR3: CASSLAWRGETNYGYTF. CDR3 sequence (DNA): TGTGCCAGCAGCTTAGCGTGGAGGGGAGAAACTAACTATGGCTACACCTTC.

J is TRBJ1-2 and V is TRBV7-9; D unclear. From germline, CDR1 is SEHNR and CDR2 FQNEAQ (reference sequence). Trimming stripped 4 bases from V and 0 bases from J, with 18 bases between. The CDR3 has 17 residues. This chain's CDR3 is CASSSHSTDESNYGYTF. The CDR3 coding sequence is TGTGCCAGCAGCTCCCATTCGACCGACGAGTCTAACTATGGCTACACCTTC.

V is TRBV5-6 and J is TRBJ2-7; D uncertain. Trimming removed 0 bases from V and 0 bases from J, with 7 bases in between. This CDR3 has 14 residues. Germline V lookup: CDR1 SGHDT, CDR2 YYEEEE. CDR3 coding DNA: TGTGCCAGCAGCTTGGGCCAGATCTCCTACGAGCAGTACTTC. Encoded protein: CASSLGQISYEQYF.

Note on this clone: Other DNA sequences of this sample code for an identical CDR3. V usage is TRBV28 and J usage is TRBJ1-3; D gene unclear. Trimming took 4 bases from V and 0 from J, leaving 7 bases between them. In germline, CDR1 is MDHEN, CDR2 SYDVKM. This CDR3 region has 14 residues. CDR3 in DNA: TGTGCCAGCAGTTCTGGATTCTCTGGAAACACCATATATTTT. Amino acid sequence: CASSSGFSGNTIYF.

The genes are TRBV30 and TRBJ2-2; unclear D gene. The germline V gene encodes CDR1 GTSNPN and CDR2 SVGIG (reference sequence). V was pared by 7 bases and J by 6 bases, with 15 bases between. CDR3 length equals 13 residues. The CDR3 loop reads CAFEVFSSGELFF. The CDR3 DNA is TGTGCCTTTGAGGTATTTTCGTCCGGGGAGCTGTTTTTT.